These 10 T cell receptor beta chains came from one sample sequenced in a study of blood T cell repertoires in COVID-19 (dated by TCRdb to the early 2020s). The library was made by the immunoSEQ multiplex PCR assay. TCRdb carries this immuneACCESS record with in-frame sequences only. Its versions omit some clonotypes, under half of them owing to an unresolved V gene in the studies checked, with the rest unexplained. A total of about 99,000 clones appear in this sample, 88% of them only once. The top ten constitute approximately 3.7% of the sample. Sequencing input: peripheral blood. The receptors were gathered from a human donor in a cohort sampled during active COVID-19.

This clone came up once. V gene TRBV7-2 combines with J gene TRBJ1-6, with 8 bases identical to TRBD1. There are 18 residues in the CDR3. Germline V lookup: CDR1 SGHTA, CDR2 FQGNSA. V shed 1 base, J shed 0 bases, and the junction held 5 bases outside the gene matches. Written as DNA, the CDR3 is TGTGCCAGCAGCTTAGGACAGGGGCGGCGCTCCTATAATTCACCCCTCCACTTT. Translation gives CASSLGQGRRSYNSPLHF.

The chain joins TRBV7-8 to TRBJ1-6; tentative D call: TRBD1 (5 bases). Trimming took off 0 bases at V and 9 bases at J, with 18 bases between the two ends. Germline CDR1 is SGHVS and CDR2 is FQNEAQ. This CDR3 contains 17 residues. CDR3 DNA sequence: TGTGCCAGCAGCTTAGCATGGGGAAAAGTAGACAGTTCACCCCTCCACTTT. Translating gives CASSLAWGKVDSSPLHF.

The table lists this clone with a count of one. The rearrangement uses TRBV9 and TRBJ2-3; 9 nucleotides align to TRBD2. This CDR3 region has 15 residues. The V and J ends lost 4 bases and 1 base, in that order; junction bases with no gene match: 4. Germline CDR1 SGDLS, CDR2 YYNGEE. CDR3 residues: CASSSRTSGTDTQYF. The CDR3 region has the DNA TGTGCCAGCAGCTCTCGGACTAGCGGCACAGATACGCAGTATTTT.

This chain uses TRBV29-1 with TRBJ1-2; 8 bases match TRBD1. There are 12 residues in the CDR3. V lost 7 bases and J lost 4; bases outside the gene matches: 5. Germline CDR1 reads SQVTM; CDR2 reads ANQGSEA. CDR3 sequence: CSAGGQGYGYTF. In DNA form, the CDR3 reads TGCAGCGCCGGAGGACAGGGCTATGGCTACACCTTC.

CDR3 sequence reads: CASSPRTGLTGELFF. The CDR3, as DNA: TGTGCCAGCAGTCCCAGGACAGGGCTCACCGGGGAGCTGTTTTTT. The gene calls are TRBV27 and TRBJ2-2; 8 bases are a match to TRBD1. The CDR3 has 15 amino acids. The trim removed 5 bases at V and 4 bases at J, leaving 6 bases unmatched. Germline V gene lookup returns CDR1 MNHEY and CDR2 SMNVEV (reference sequence).

The chain has TRBV10-1 and TRBJ2-3, with D maybe TRBD2 (7 bases). This CDR3 contains 14 residues. In germline, CDR1 is WNHNN, CDR2 SYGVQD (reference sequence). V gave up 8 bases and J gave up 0 bases, with 12 bases separating them. The CDR3, as DNA: TGCGCCAGCTCGGGGGGCCCGAGCACAGATACGCAGTATTTT. Translated, it gives CASSGGPSTDTQYF.

The chain carries TRBV11-2 and TRBJ1-1; D perhaps matches TRBD1 (5 bases). The CDR3 runs 14 residues. Germline V gene data show CDR1 as SGHAT and CDR2 as FQNNGV. V lost 3 bases, J lost 5 bases, and 13 bases lay in between. The CDR3 DNA sequence: TGTGCCAGCAGCTTCATTGATGGGGGGACTGAAGCTTTCTTT. It codes for CASSFIDGGTEAFF. The whole variable domain, remainder taken from reference TRBV11-2 and TRBJ1-1, is EAGVAQSPRYKIIEKRQSVAFWCNPISGHATLYWYQQILGQGPKLLIQFQNNGVVDDSQLPKDRFSAERLKGVDSTLKIQPAKLEDSAVYLCASSFIDGGTEAFFGQGTRLTVV.

The chain links TRBV6-5 to TRBJ2-3, with TRBD2 matching 10 bases. Trimming cost V 2 bases and J 10 bases; bases outside gene matches: 9. The CDR3 loop spans 15 amino acids. Germline CDR1 is MNHEY and CDR2 is SVGAGI. The CDR3 here is CASSYGASGGRAQYF. The CDR3 bases are TGTGCCAGCAGTTACGGGGCTAGCGGGGGCAGGGCGCAGTATTTT.

The chain recombines TRBV6-5 with TRBJ2-2; 7 nucleotides align to TRBD2. The CDR3 is 14 amino acids. Unmatched junction bases numbered 7, after V lost 5 bases and J lost 7 bases. Looked up from germline, CDR1 is MNHEY and CDR2 is SVGAGI. CDR3 residues: CASSPWDYLGELFF. CDR3 sequence (DNA): TGTGCCAGCAGTCCTTGGGACTATCTCGGGGAGCTGTTTTTT.

The chain recombines TRBV9 with TRBJ2-2; D remains ambiguous. This CDR3 comprises 14 residues. Trimming removed 0 bases from V and 2 bases from J, with 5 bases in between. Germline V gene lookup returns CDR1 SGDLS and CDR2 YYNGEE. In DNA form, the CDR3 reads TGTGCCAGCAGCGTAGTACAAAACACCGGGGAGCTGTTTTTT. Amino acids: CASSVVQNTGELFF.